What follows are 5 T cell receptor beta chains derived from one specimen sequenced in a study of radiotherapy plus CTLA-4 blockade in lung cancer. TCRdb's table, derived via immunoSEQ multiplex PCR, lists solely in-frame clones and lacks some. The sample carries approximately 89,000 clones, approximately 80% recorded once. The sequences come from peripheral blood, collected from a patient treated with radiotherapy plus ipilimumab. These receptors came from a human donor with non-small cell lung cancer that progressed on radiotherapy plus ipilimumab.

Only a few counts were recorded for this clone. This chain links TRBV6-6 with TRBJ1-6; 7 nucleotides line up with TRBD1. Unmatched junction bases numbered 4, after V lost 7 bases and J lost 10 bases. Germline lookup yields CDR1 MNHNY and CDR2 SVGAGI (reference sequence). CDR3 length: 12 amino acids. Written as DNA, the CDR3 is TGTGCCAGCAACCAGGGGGACTCACCCCTCCACTTT. Its translation is CASNQGDSPLHF.

This clone occurred once. The chain recombines TRBV7-9 with TRBJ2-1; 8 nucleotides match TRBD1. Trimming at V came to 6 bases and at J to 2 bases, leaving 9 bases not matched to a gene. Germline V CDR1 and CDR2: SEHNR, FQNEAQ (reference sequence). The CDR3 loop spans 16 amino acids. The CDR3 DNA reads TGTGCCAGCAGTCCGAGGACAGGGAGCCCCTACAATGAGCAGTTCTTC. It translates to CASSPRTGSPYNEQFF.

The V and J genes are TRBV2 and TRBJ2-3; TRBD2 matches at 9 bases. The V gene's germline CDR1 is SNHLY and CDR2 FYNNEI. The ends lost 6 bases at V and 3 bases at J; junction bases unmatched: 10. The CDR3 is made up of 16 amino acids. CDR3 coding DNA: TGTGCCAGCAGCTTTAAGGCGGGAGGGGGAACAGATACGCAGTATTTT. As protein: CASSFKAGGGTDTQYF.

The chain combines TRBV7-8 with TRBJ2-6; a possible D gene is TRBD2 (6 bases). The V gene lost 5 bases and the J gene lost 4 bases, with 15 bases spanning the gap. The germline V gene has CDR1 SGHVS and CDR2 FQNEAQ. The CDR3 has 16 residues. CDR3 residues: CASSPRAGRGANVLTF. DNA of the CDR3: TGTGCCAGCAGCCCCAGGGCGGGACGGGGGGCCAACGTCCTGACTTTC.

V and J are TRBV7-8 and TRBJ2-1; 9 nucleotides line up with TRBD2. This CDR3 is built from 16 residues. Germline-derived CDR1 and CDR2 are SGHVS and FQNEAQ. V lost 3 bases, J lost 6 bases, and 9 bases stayed unmatched. The CDR3 reads CASSFYAGGGANEQFF. CDR3 bases: TGTGCCAGCAGCTTTTACGCGGGAGGGGGGGCCAATGAGCAGTTCTTC.